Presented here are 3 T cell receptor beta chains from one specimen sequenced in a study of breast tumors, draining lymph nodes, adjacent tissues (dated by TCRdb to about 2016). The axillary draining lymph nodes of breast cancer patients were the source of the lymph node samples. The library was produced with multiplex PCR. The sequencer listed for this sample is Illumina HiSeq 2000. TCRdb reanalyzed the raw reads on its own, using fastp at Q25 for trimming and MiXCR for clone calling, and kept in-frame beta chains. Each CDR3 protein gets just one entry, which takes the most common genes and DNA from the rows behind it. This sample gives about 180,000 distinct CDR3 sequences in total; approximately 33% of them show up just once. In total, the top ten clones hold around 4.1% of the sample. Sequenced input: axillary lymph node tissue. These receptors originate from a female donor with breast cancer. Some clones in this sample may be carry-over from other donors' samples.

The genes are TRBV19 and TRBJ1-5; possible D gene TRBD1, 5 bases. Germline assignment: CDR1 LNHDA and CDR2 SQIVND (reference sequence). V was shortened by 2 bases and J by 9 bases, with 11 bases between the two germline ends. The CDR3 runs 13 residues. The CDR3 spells CASSIRAGGPQHF. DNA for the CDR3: TGTGCCAGTAGTATAAGGGCCGGGGGGCCCCAGCATTTT.

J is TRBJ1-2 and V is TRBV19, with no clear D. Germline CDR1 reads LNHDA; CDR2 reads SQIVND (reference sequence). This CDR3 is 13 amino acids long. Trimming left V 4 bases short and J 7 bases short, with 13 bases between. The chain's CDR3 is CASSKGIGSGYTF. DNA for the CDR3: TGTGCCAGTAGTAAAGGGATAGGGTCTGGCTACACCTTC. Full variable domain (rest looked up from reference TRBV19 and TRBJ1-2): DGGITQSPKYLFRKEGQNVTLSCEQNLNHDAMYWYRQDPGQGLRLIYYSQIVNDFQKGDIAEGYSVSREKKESFPLTVTSAQKNPTAFYLCASSKGIGSGYTFGSGTRLTVV.

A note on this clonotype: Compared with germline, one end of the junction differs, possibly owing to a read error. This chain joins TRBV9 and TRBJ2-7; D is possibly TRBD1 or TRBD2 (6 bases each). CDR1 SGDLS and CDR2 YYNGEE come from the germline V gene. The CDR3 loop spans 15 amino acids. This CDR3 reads CASSVEGGGRSEPYF. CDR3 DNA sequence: TGTGCCAGCAGCGTAGAAGGAGGGGGTCGCAGCGAGCCGTACTTC.